These 21 T cell receptor beta chains originate from one sample sequenced in a study of control samples from healthy donors and cancer patients. The data were produced by immunoSEQ multiplex PCR, yet TCRdb's version contains in-frame clones alone and is incomplete. This sample has around 57,000 clones; 80% to 95% occur once, and the top ten carry 0.75% to 0.95%. Sample: PBMCs. Receptor source: a young man with colorectal cancer.

The chain recombines TRBV19 with TRBJ1-5, with 8 bases that match TRBD1. CDR3 length: 14 amino acids. Germline values: CDR1 LNHDA, CDR2 SQIVND (reference sequence). V lost 8 bases and J lost 1; bases outside the gene matches: 4. The CDR3 region has the DNA TGTGCCAGTTGGGACAGGCGAAGCAATCAGCCCCAGCATTTT. Protein product: CASWDRRSNQPQHF.

The V call is TRBV2, the J call TRBJ2-5; 8 bases map to TRBD2. Germline V gene sequence: CDR1 SNHLY, CDR2 FYNNEI. Trimming removed 4 bases from V and 2 bases from J; junction bases left unmatched: 6. The length of the CDR3 is 15 residues. The CDR3 spells CASSAETGGQETQYF. The CDR3 DNA follows: TGTGCCAGCAGTGCCGAAACGGGGGGGCAAGAGACCCAGTACTTC.

This chain uses TRBV29-1 with TRBJ2-7; a possible D gene is TRBD2 (5 bases). V lost 3 bases, J lost 3 bases, and 12 bases lay in between. This CDR3 is 13 amino acids long. Germline values: CDR1 SQVTM, CDR2 ANQGSEA. The DNA of the CDR3 is TGCAGCGTTGATAGTGTTGGAGGCTACGAGCAGTACTTC. Translating it yields CSVDSVGGYEQYF.

The V call is TRBV7-2, the J call TRBJ2-7, with D uncertain. The germline gives CDR1 SGHTA, CDR2 FQGNSA. The V end lost 1 base, the J end lost 3 bases, and 10 bases lay between the germline ends. The CDR3 runs to 14 residues. Here the CDR3 reads CASSLEWKDYEQYF. The CDR3 nucleotides read TGTGCCAGCAGCTTAGAGTGGAAGGACTACGAGCAGTACTTC.

CDR3 amino acids: CASSLVTGGTDTQYF. Written as DNA, the CDR3 is TGTGCCAGCAGCTTGGTTACAGGGGGCACAGATACGCAGTATTTT. The chain has TRBV5-4 and TRBJ2-3; 7 bases fit TRBD1. J was trimmed by 1 base and V by 0 bases; bases with no gene match: 2. CDR1 is SGHNT and CDR2 is YYREEE in the germline V gene (reference sequence). CDR3 length: 15 residues. The whole variable domain, remainder taken from reference TRBV5-4 and TRBJ2-3, is ETGVTQSPTHLIKTRGQQVTLRCSSQSGHNTVSWYQQALGQGPQFIFQYYREEENGRGNFPPRFSGLQFPNYSSELNVNALELDDSALYLCASSLVTGGTDTQYFGPGTRLTVL.

In this sample, this clone turned up once. V is TRBV24-1 and J is TRBJ1-5, with D unresolved. CDR1 is KGHDR and CDR2 is SFDVKD in the germline V gene. V was clipped by 6 bases and J by 5 bases, with 13 bases between them. The CDR3 runs to 14 residues. The CDR3 loop reads CATSRKRLDQPQHF. The DNA of the CDR3 is TGTGCCACCAGTAGGAAGAGGCTAGATCAGCCCCAGCATTTT.

The rearrangement joins TRBV19 to TRBJ2-3, with 8 bases fitting TRBD2. Germline loops: CDR1 LNHDA, CDR2 SQIVND (reference sequence). The CDR3 extends over 14 amino acids. The V and J ends lost 6 bases and 1 base, in that order; junction bases with no gene match: 3. CDR3 region: CASRSAGGTDTQYF. CDR3 coding DNA: TGTGCCAGTAGATCAGCGGGGGGCACAGATACGCAGTATTTT.

The count of this clone is one. The J gene is TRBJ1-1, the V gene TRBV5-6; D possibly corresponds to TRBD1 (6 bases). The V end lost 2 bases, the J end lost 4 bases, and 9 bases lay between the germline ends. CDR1 is SGHDT, CDR2 YYEEEE, per germline. This CDR3 has 13 residues. The CDR3 DNA is TGTGCCAGCAGCTTCGGGACATTCACTGAAGCTTTCTTT. It encodes CASSFGTFTEAFF.

The CDR3: CSVGEAANYGYTF. For the CDR3, the DNA is TGCAGCGTCGGCGAAGCAGCCAACTATGGCTACACCTTC. The rearrangement uses TRBV29-1 and TRBJ1-2; no reliable D call. V gave up 6 bases and J gave up 2 bases, with 13 bases separating them. This CDR3 has 13 amino acids. CDR1 and CDR2 from the germline V gene are SQVTM and ANQGSEA.

The chain has TRBV29-1 and TRBJ1-1, with D unclear. The CDR3 is 13 residues long. The germline gives CDR1 SQVTM, CDR2 ANQGSEA. Trimming stripped 4 bases from V and 2 bases from J, with 11 bases between. CDR3 loop: CSVGGASNTEAFF. As DNA, the CDR3 is TGCAGCGTTGGCGGAGCTTCAAACACTGAAGCTTTCTTT.

The chain links TRBV7-9 to TRBJ2-1; D may be TRBD1 (8 bases). Germline CDR1 reads SEHNR; CDR2 reads FQNEAQ (reference sequence). V was trimmed by 4 bases and J by 4 bases, leaving 14 bases between them. CDR3 length: 15 amino acids. This chain's CDR3 is CASSSTGGEYNEQFF. The CDR3, as DNA: TGTGCCAGCAGCTCTACAGGGGGGGAGTACAATGAGCAGTTCTTC.

This chain links TRBV6-1 with TRBJ1-2; D unclear. Trimming removed 1 base from V and 8 bases from J, with 11 bases in between. In germline, CDR1 is MNHNS, CDR2 SASEGT. The CDR3 runs to 13 residues. The CDR3 reads CASSEEHMGGYTF. The CDR3 coding sequence is TGTGCCAGCAGTGAAGAGCATATGGGCGGCTACACCTTC.

The genes are TRBV14 and TRBJ2-3; TRBD2 matches 12 bases. This CDR3 is built from 17 residues. Trimming cost V 2 bases and J 2 bases; bases outside gene matches: 5. Germline CDR1 SGHDN, CDR2 FVKESK. In DNA form, the CDR3 reads TGTGCCAGCAGCCAAAGGACTAGCGGGGTGCTCACAGATACGCAGTATTTT. Translation: CASSQRTSGVLTDTQYF.

V is TRBV6-5 and J is TRBJ1-5, with unresolved D. The V gene lost 2 bases and the J gene lost 7 bases, with 12 bases spanning the gap. The CDR3 is 14 residues long. Germline lookup yields CDR1 MNHEY and CDR2 SVGAGI. CDR3 nucleotides: TGTGCCAGCAGTTACATTGGGATGGGACAGCCCCAGCATTTT. It translates to CASSYIGMGQPQHF.

This sequence joins TRBV12-3 or TRBV12-4 and TRBJ1-4; D is unresolved. V was shortened by 5 bases and J by 10 bases, with 8 bases between the two germline ends. The CDR3 has 11 residues. For the CDR3, the DNA is TGTGCCAGCAGTCCCGGCGGAAAACTGTTTTTT. Translated: CASSPGGKLFF.

The gene calls are TRBV20-1 and TRBJ1-1; D call uncertain. The CDR3 extends over 11 amino acids. V was shortened by 4 bases and J by 9 bases, with 12 bases between the two germline ends. Germline-derived CDR1 and CDR2 are DFQATT and SNEGSKA (reference sequence). CDR3 sequence reads: CSATTGIQAFF. The CDR3 DNA follows: TGCAGTGCTACTACCGGGATCCAAGCTTTCTTT.

Here the CDR3 reads CASRAGQQFYMNTEAFF. In DNA form, the CDR3 reads TGCGCCAGCAGGGCGGGACAGCAATTCTACATGAACACTGAAGCTTTCTTT. This chain connects TRBV10-2 to TRBJ1-1, with TRBD1 matching over 7 bases. The germline CDR1 and CDR2 sequences are WSHSY and SAAADI. V was clipped by 6 bases and J by 0 bases; unmatched bases: 13. The CDR3 is 17 amino acids.

The CDR3 bases are TGTGCCAGCAGCGACGTACTAACGGGAATCTATGGCTACACCTTC. Translated, it gives CASSDVLTGIYGYTF. The rearrangement uses TRBV7-2 and TRBJ1-2; no definite D call. The CDR3 is 15 amino acids. Germline values: CDR1 SGHTA, CDR2 FQGNSA. Deletions cut 5 bases from V and 4 bases from J, with 17 bases between. Looking up the rest from reference TRBV7-2 and TRBJ1-2 gives the full variable domain: GAGVSQSPSNKVTEKGKDVELRCDPISGHTALYWYRQSLGQGLEFLIYFQGNSAPDKSGLPSDRFSAERTGGSVSTLTIQRTQQEDSAVYLCASSDVLTGIYGYTFGSGTRLTVV.

V and J are TRBV5-1 and TRBJ1-2; D is perhaps TRBD1 (5 bases). The CDR3 length is 14 residues. V lost 3 bases and J lost 4, with 13 bases in between. Looked up from germline, CDR1 is SGHRS and CDR2 is YFSETQ. As DNA, the CDR3 is TGCGCCAGCAGCTGGGACCAAAATCCCTATGGCTACACCTTC. Translating gives CASSWDQNPYGYTF.

The chain recombines TRBV7-9 with TRBJ2-5; TRBD1 matches at 7 bases. Per germline, CDR1 SEHNR and CDR2 FQNEAQ (reference sequence). The CDR3 runs 14 residues. The V segment lost 5 bases and the J segment 1 base; nucleotides outside the gene matches: 4. The CDR3 DNA reads TGTGCCAGCAGCGGGACAGCGTCCCAAGAGACCCAGTACTTC. Its translation: CASSGTASQETQYF.

This clone occurred a few times. J is TRBJ1-5 and V is TRBV19, with a tentative D call TRBD1 (5 bases). CDR1 is LNHDA, CDR2 SQIVND, per germline (reference sequence). This CDR3 spans 13 amino acids. V lost 5 bases, J lost 6 bases, and 11 bases lay in between. The CDR3 nucleotides are TGTGCCAGTAGTCCGACCAGGGTTCAGCCCCAGCATTTT. This gives the protein CASSPTRVQPQHF. The full variable domain, its missing parts supplied by reference TRBV19 and TRBJ1-5, is DGGITQSPKYLFRKEGQNVTLSCEQNLNHDAMYWYRQDPGQGLRLIYYSQIVNDFQKGDIAEGYSVSREKKESFPLTVTSAQKNPTAFYLCASSPTRVQPQHFGDGTRLSIL.